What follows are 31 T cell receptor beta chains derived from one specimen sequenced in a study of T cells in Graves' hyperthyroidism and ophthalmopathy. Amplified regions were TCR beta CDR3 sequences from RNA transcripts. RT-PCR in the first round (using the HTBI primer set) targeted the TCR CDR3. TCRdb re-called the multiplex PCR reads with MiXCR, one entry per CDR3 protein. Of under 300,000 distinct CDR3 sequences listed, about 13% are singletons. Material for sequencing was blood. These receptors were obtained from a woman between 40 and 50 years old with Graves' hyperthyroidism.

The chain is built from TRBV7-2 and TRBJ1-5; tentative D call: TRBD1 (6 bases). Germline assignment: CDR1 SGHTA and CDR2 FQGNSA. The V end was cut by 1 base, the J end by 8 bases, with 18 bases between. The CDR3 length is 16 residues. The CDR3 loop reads CASSLGGTIGVKPQHF. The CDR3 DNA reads TGTGCCAGCAGCTTAGGTGGGACAATCGGTGTAAAGCCCCAGCATTTT.

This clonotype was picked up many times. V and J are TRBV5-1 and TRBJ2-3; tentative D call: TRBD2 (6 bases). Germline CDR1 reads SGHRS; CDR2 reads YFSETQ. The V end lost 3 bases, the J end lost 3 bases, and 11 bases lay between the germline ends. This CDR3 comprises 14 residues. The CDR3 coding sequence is TGCGCCAGCAGCTCCTCCCGGGGGACAGATACGCAGTATTTT. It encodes CASSSSRGTDTQYF.

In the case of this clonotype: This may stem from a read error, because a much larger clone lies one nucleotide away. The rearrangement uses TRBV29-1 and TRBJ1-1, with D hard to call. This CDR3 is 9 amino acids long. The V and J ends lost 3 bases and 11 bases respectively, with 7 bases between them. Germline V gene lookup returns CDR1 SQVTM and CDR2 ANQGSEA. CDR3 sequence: CSVDRDAFF. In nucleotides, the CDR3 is TGCAGCGTTGACAGAGACGCTTTCTTT.

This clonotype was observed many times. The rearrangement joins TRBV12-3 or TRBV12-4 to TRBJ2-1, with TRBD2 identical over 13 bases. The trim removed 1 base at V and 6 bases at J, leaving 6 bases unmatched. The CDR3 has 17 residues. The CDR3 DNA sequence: TGTGCCAGCAGTTTAGGGCCACTAGCGGGAGGGGGCAATGAGCAGTTCTTC. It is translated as CASSLGPLAGGGNEQFF.

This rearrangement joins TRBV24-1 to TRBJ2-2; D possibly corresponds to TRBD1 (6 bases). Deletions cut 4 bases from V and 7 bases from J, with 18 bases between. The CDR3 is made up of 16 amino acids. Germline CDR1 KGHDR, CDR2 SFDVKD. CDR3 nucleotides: TGTGCCACCAGTGACCCGACACCCAGGGGCGTCGGGGAGCTGTTTTTT. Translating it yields CATSDPTPRGVGELFF.

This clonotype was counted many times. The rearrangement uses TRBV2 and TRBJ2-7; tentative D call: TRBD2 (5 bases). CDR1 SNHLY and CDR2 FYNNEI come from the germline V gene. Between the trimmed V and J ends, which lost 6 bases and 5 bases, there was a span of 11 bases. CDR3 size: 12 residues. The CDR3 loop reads CASRDSLNEQYF. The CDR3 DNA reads TGTGCCAGCAGGGACTCCTTAAACGAGCAGTACTTC.

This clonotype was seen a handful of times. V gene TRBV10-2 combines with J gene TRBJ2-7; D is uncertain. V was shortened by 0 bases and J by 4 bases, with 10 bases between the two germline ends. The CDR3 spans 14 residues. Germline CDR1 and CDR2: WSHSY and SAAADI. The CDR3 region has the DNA TGCGCCAGCAGTGAGTCGCCTCGGGCATACGAGCAGTACTTC. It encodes CASSESPRAYEQYF.

CDR3 amino acids: CSVEGEATPVDTQYF. CDR3 DNA sequence: TGCAGCGTTGAAGGGGAGGCCACCCCCGTCGATACGCAGTATTTT. The gene calls are TRBV29-1 and TRBJ2-3; tentatively, D is TRBD2 (6 bases). CDR1 SQVTM and CDR2 ANQGSEA come from the germline V gene. This CDR3 has 15 amino acids. V was trimmed by 1 base and J by 6 bases, leaving 17 bases between them.

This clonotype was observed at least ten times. CDR3: CASSFGQGGETQYF. The CDR3 DNA follows: TGTGCCAGCAGTTTCGGACAGGGGGGAGAGACCCAGTACTTC. The chain uses TRBV12-3 or TRBV12-4 and TRBJ2-5; 10 bases line up with TRBD1. Germline trimming cut 3 bases from V and 4 bases from J; bases unmatched to any gene: 2. The CDR3 runs to 14 residues.

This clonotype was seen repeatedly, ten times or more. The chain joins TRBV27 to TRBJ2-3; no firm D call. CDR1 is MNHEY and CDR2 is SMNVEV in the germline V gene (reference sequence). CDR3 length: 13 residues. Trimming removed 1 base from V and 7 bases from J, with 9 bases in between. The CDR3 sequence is CASSLYMGNTQYF. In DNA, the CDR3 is TGTGCCAGCAGTTTATACATGGGAAATACGCAGTATTTT.

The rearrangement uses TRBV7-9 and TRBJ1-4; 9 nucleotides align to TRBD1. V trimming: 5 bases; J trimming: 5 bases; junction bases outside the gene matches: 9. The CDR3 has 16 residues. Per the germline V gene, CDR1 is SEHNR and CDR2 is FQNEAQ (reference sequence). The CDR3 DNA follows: TGTGCCAGCAGCCACCTTCCGGGACAGGGAAATGAAAAACTGTTTTTT. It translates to CASSHLPGQGNEKLFF.

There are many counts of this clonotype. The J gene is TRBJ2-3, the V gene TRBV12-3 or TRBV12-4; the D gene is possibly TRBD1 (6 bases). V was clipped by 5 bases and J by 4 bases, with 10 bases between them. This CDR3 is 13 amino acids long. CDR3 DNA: TGTGCCAGCAGTCCCCAGGGGCCAGATACGCAGTATTTT. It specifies CASSPQGPDTQYF.

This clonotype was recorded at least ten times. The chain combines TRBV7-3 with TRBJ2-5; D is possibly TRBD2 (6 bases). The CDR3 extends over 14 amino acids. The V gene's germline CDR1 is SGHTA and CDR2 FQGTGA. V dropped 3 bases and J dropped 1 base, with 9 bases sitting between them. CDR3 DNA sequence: TGTGCCAGCAGCTTGGGGGGAGTCCAAGAGACCCAGTACTTC. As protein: CASSLGGVQETQYF.

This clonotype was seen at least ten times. CDR3 amino acids: CSVESAGLSYEQYF. The CDR3 DNA reads as TGCAGCGTTGAATCGGCAGGGCTTTCCTACGAGCAGTACTTC. This sequence joins TRBV29-1 and TRBJ2-7, with D possibly being TRBD1 (5 bases). Trimming stripped 2 bases from V and 1 base from J, with 12 bases between. Germline loops: CDR1 SQVTM, CDR2 ANQGSEA. This CDR3 contains 14 residues.

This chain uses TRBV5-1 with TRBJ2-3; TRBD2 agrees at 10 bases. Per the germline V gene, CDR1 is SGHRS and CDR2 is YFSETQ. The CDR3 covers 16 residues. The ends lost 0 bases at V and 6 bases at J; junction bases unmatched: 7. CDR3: CASSLEVSGRRDTQYF. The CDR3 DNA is TGCGCCAGCAGCTTGGAAGTTAGCGGGAGGAGGGATACGCAGTATTTT.

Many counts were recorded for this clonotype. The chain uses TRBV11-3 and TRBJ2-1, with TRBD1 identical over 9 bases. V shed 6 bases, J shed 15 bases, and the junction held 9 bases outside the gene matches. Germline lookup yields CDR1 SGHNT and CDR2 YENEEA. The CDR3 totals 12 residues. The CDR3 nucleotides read TGTGCCAGCAGGTCCGGACAGGGGAGTCGGTTCTTC. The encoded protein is CASRSGQGSRFF.

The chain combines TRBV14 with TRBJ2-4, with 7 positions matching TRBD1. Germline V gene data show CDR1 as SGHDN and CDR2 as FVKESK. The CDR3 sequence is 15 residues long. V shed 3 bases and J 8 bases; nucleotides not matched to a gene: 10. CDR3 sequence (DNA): TGTGCCAGCAGCCACCGACAGGGACAGTATGACATTCAGTACTTC. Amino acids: CASSHRQGQYDIQYF.

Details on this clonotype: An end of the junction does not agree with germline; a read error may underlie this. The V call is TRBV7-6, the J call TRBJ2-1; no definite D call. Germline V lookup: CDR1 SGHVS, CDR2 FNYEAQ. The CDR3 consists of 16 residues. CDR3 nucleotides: TGTGCCAGCAGCCCCTTCACAGCGAGCTCCTACAATGAGCAGTCCTTC. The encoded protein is CASSPFTASSYNEQSF.

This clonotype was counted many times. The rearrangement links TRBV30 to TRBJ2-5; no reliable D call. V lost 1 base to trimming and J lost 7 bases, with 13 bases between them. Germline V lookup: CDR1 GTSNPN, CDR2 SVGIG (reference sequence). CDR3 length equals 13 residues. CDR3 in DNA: TGTGCCTGGAGTGACGGGCGCCCGGGGACCCAGTACTTC. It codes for CAWSDGRPGTQYF.

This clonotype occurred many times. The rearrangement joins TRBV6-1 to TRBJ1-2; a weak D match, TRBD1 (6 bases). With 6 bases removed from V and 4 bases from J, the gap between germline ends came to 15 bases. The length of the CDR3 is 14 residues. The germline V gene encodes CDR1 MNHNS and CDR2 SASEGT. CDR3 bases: TGTGCCAGCAGGTACGACGGACAGTTCTATGGCTACACCTTC. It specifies CASRYDGQFYGYTF.

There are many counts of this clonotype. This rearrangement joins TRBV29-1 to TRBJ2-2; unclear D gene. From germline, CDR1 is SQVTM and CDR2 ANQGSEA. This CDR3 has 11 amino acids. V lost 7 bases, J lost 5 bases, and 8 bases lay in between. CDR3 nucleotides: TGCAGCGCGACTGGGACCGGGGAGCTGTTTTTT. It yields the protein CSATGTGELFF.

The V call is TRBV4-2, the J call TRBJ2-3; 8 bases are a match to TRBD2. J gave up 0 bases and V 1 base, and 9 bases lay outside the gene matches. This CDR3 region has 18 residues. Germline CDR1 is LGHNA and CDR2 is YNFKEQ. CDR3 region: CASSQGEGGGTSTDTQYF. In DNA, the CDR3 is TGTGCCAGCAGCCAAGGAGAGGGCGGGGGGACTAGCACAGATACGCAGTATTTT.

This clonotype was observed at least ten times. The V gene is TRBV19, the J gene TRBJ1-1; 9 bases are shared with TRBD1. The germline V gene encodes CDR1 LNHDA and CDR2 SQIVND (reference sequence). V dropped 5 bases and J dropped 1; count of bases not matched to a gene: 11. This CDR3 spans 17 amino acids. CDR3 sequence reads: CASSELQLTGGNTEAFF. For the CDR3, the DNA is TGTGCCAGTAGTGAACTTCAACTGACAGGGGGGAACACTGAAGCTTTCTTT.

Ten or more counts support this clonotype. CDR3 DNA: TGTGCCAGCAGTATCGGGGCCTCCTCCTACGAGCAGTACTTC. This encodes CASSIGASSYEQYF. This chain joins TRBV12-3 or TRBV12-4 and TRBJ2-7; D is perhaps TRBD1 or TRBD2 (5 bases each). V shed 5 bases and J shed 0 bases, with 11 bases lying between them. This CDR3 region has 14 residues.

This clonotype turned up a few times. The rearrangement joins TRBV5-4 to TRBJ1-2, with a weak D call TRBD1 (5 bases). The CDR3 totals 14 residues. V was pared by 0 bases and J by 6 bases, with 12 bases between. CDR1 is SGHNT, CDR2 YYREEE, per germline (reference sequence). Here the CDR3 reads CASSLGEGLNGYTF. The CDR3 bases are TGTGCCAGCAGCTTGGGGGAGGGGCTCAATGGCTACACCTTC.

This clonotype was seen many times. CDR3 amino acids: CASSSGLAVEETQYF. The CDR3, as DNA: TGTGCCAGCAGTTCCGGACTAGCGGTTGAAGAGACCCAGTACTTC. The chain combines TRBV28 with TRBJ2-5; TRBD2 matches 10 bases. The CDR3 sequence is 15 residues long. The germline gives CDR1 MDHEN, CDR2 SYDVKM. Losses at the gene ends were 4 bases for V and 3 bases for J; bases not matched to a gene: 5.

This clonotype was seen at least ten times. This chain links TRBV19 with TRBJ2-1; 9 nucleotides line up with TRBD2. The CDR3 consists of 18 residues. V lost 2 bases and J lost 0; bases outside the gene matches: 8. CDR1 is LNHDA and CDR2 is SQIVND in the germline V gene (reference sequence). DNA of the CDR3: TGTGCCAGTAGTATAAGTTCGGCTAGCGGGATCTCCTACAATGAGCAGTTCTTC. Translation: CASSISSASGISYNEQFF.

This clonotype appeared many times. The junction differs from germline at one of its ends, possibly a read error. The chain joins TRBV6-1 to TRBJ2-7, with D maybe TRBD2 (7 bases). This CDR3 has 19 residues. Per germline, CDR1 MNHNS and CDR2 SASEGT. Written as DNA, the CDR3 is TGTGCCAGCAGCGAAGGGGGGGGTCGTTTCGCCCAGCCCTTTTACGAGCAGTACTTC. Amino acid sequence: CASSEGGGRFAQPFYEQYF.

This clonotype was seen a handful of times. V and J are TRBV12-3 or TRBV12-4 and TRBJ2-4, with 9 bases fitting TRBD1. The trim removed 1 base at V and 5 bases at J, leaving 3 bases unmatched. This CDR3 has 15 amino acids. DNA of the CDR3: TGTGCCAGCAGTTTAGGCGGGACAGGGCAAAACATTCAGTACTTC. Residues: CASSLGGTGQNIQYF.

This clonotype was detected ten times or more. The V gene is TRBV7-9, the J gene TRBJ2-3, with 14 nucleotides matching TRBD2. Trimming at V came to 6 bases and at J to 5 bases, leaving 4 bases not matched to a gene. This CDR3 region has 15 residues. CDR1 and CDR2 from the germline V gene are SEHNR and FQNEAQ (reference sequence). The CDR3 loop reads CASRTTSGREDTQYF. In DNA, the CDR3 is TGTGCCAGCAGGACGACTAGCGGGAGGGAAGATACGCAGTATTTT.

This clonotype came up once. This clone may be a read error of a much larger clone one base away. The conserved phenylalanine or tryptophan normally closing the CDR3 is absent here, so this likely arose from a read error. In nucleotides, the CDR3 is TGTGCCAGCAGTCCTACCGACCTAGCGGGAGGACCCTACGAGCAGTACCTC. This translates into CASSPTDLAGGPYEQYL. The chain is built from TRBV28 and TRBJ2-7; 11 bases match TRBD2. The CDR3 covers 17 residues. Trimming at V came to 5 bases and at J to 2 bases, leaving 11 bases not matched to a gene. CDR1 and CDR2 (germline): MDHEN, SYDVKM.